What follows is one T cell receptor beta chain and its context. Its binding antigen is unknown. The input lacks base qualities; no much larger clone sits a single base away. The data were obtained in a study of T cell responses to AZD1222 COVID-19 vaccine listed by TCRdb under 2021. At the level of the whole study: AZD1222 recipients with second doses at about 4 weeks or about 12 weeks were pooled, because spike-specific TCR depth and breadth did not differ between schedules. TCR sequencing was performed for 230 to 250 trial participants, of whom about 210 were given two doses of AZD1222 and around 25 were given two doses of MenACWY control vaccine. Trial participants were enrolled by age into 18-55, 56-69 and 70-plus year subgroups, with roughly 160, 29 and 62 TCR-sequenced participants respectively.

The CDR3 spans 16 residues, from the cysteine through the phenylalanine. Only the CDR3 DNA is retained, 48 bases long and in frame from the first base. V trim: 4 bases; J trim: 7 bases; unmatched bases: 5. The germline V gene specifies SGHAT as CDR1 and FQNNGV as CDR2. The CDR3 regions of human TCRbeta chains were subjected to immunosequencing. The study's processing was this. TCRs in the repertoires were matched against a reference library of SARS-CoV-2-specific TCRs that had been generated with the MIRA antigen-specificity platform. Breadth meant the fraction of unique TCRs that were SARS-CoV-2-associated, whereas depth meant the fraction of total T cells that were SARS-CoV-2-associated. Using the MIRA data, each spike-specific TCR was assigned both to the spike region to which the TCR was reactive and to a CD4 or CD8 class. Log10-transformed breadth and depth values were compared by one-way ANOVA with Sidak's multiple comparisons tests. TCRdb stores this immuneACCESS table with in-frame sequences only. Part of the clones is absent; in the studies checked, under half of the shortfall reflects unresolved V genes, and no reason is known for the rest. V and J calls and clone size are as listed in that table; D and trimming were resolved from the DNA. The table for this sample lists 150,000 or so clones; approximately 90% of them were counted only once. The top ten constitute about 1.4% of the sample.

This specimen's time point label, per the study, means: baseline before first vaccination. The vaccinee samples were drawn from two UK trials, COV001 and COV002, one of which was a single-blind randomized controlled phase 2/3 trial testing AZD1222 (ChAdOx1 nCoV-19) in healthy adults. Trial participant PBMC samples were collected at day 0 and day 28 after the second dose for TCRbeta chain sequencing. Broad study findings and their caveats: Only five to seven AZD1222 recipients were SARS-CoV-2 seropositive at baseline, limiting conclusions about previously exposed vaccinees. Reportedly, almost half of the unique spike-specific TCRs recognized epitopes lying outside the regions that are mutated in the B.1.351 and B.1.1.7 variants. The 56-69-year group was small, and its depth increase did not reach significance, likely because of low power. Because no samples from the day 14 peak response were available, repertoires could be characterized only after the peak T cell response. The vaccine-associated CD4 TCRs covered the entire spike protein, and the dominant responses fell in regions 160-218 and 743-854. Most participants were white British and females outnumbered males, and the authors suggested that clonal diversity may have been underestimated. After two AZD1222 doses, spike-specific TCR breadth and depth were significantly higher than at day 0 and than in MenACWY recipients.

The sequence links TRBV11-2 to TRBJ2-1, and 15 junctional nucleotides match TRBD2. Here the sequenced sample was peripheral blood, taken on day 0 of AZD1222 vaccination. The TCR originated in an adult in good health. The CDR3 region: CASSSIGTSGGNEQFF. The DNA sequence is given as TGTGCCAGCAGCTCAATCGGGACTAGCGGGGGGAATGAGCAGTTCTTC.